This TCR beta chain was captured by sequencing in a study of human T cells and chemical hapten exposure. Turning to the study itself: Each patient's scalp received weekly diphenylcyclopropenone throughout the approximately 25-week study. Per-sample TCR yield variability stemmed mainly from small pooled library volume differences.

Overall study results and limits: Versus controls, significantly more large CDR3 similarity clusters arose from expanded TCRs.

Germline assignment: CDR1 SQVTM and CDR2 ANQGSEA. The CDR3 is 13 residues long. The V and J ends lost 2 bases and 0 bases respectively, with 7 bases between them. TCRdb re-derived calls from the RACE reads in MiXCR, one entry per CDR3 protein. The sample includes more than 100,000 distinct CDR3 sequences, about 10% of them seen just once. The table lists this clonotype with many counts. The antigen is not known. Specified time point: patch test 3, about 24 weeks after DPC sensitization. This sample's treatment: therapeutic diphenylcyclopropenone sensitization with weekly scalp DPC. The rearrangement uses TRBV29-1 and TRBJ1-1, with D unresolved. The sample here was whole blood, taken in connection with sensitization to the hapten diphenylcyclopropenone (DPC). The clonotype was recovered from a woman in her 50s with alopecia areata. Some clones in this sample may be carry-over from other donors' samples. CDR3 in DNA: TGCAGCGTTGAAAGCCAACTGAACACTGAAGCTTTCTTT. Residues: CSVESQLNTEAFF.